This passage covers 3 T cell receptor beta chains from one sample sequenced in a study of tumor and adjacent non-tumor tissue in lung cancer. The library came from three nested PCR rounds adapted from ARM-PCR protocols. Using its own MiXCR run on the multiplex PCR reads, TCRdb lists one record per CDR3 protein. This sample yields about 93,000 distinct CDR3 sequences, of which approximately 70% are seen a single time; about 17% belongs to the top ten. No cell sorting was done before RNA was extracted from the tissue. Sequenced sample: lung tumor tissue. The receptors shown here come from a man aged 55 to 70 with non-small cell lung cancer.

The chain employs TRBV21-1 and TRBJ2-7; TRBD2, the table's D call, lacks a check against the DNA. TRBV21-1 is a known pseudogene. CDR3 length: 17 amino acids. Written as DNA, the CDR3 is TGTGCAAGCACGACACGGGGGACTAGCCAGGCAGCCTACGAGCAGCACTTC. Protein product: CASTTRGTSQAAYEQHF.

To note about this clonotype: The junction does not match germline at one end; this may be a read error. The chain uses TRBV6-6 and TRBJ2-5; 14 nucleotides agree with TRBD2. The CDR3 spans 17 residues. CDR1 and CDR2 (germline): MNHNY, SVGAGI (reference sequence). The CDR3 spells CAIAPGLAGVFRETHYF. CDR3 DNA sequence: TGTGCCATCGCTCCGGGACTAGCGGGAGTGTTTCGAGAGACCCATTACTTC.

In regard to this clonotype: Compared with germline, one end of the junction differs, possibly owing to a read error. The chain carries TRBV6-5 and TRBJ1-2, with no clear D. The CDR3 consists of 13 residues. CDR1 and CDR2 (germline): MNHEY, SVGAGI. CDR3 sequence: CASSYGEKYSYTF. CDR3 DNA: TGTGCCAGCAGTTACGGGGAGAAGTATAGCTACACCTTT.